This T cell receptor beta chain was recorded in a study of blood T cell repertoires in COVID-19. CDR3 length: 12 amino acids. Trimming at V came to 5 bases and at J to 7 bases, leaving 4 bases not matched to a gene. Germline CDR1 is MNHEY and CDR2 is SMNVEV (reference sequence). The assay was immunoSEQ multiplex PCR, and TCRdb's table has in-frame clones only and misses some. The table shows 250,000 to 350,000 clones, with approximately 92% occurring only once. The V gene is TRBV27, the J gene TRBJ2-7; 8 bases are a match to TRBD1. This sequence originates from a young woman who had recovered from COVID-19. Source material: PBMCs or T cells enriched from blood (not recorded which). Here the CDR3 reads CASSTTGDEQYF. The DNA for the CDR3 is TGTGCCAGCAGTACGACAGGGGATGAGCAGTACTTC.